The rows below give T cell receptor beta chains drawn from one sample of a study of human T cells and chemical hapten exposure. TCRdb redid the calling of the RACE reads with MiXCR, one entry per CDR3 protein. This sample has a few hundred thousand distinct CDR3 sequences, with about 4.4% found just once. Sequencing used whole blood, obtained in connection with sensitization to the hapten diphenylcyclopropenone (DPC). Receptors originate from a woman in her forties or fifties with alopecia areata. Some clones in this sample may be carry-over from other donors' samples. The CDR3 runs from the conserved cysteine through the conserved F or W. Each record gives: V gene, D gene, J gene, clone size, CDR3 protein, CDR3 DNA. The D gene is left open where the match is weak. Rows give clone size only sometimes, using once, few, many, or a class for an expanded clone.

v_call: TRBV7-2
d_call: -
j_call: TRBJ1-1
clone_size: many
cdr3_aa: CASSPRTTVAAEAFF
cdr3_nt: TGTGCCAGCAGCCCCCGTACTACGGTAGCGGCTGAAGCTTTCTTT

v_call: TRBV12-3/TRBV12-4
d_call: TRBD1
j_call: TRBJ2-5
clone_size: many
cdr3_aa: CASTLGQQETQYF
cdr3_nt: TGTGCCAGCACCCTGGGACAGCAAGAGACCCAGTACTTC

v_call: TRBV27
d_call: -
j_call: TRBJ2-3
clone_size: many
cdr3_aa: CASSLRGSPDTQYF
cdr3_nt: TGTGCCAGCAGTTTACGGGGGAGTCCAGATACGCAGTATTTT

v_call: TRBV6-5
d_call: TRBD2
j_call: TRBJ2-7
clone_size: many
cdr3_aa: CASSYSSLGLAGGSYEQYF
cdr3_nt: TGTGCCAGCAGTTACTCTAGTCTCGGGCTAGCGGGAGGGTCCTACGAGCAGTACTTC

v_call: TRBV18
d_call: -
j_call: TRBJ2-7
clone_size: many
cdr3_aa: CASSPGHSSYEQYF
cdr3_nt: TGTGCCAGCTCCCCGGGACACAGCTCCTACGAGCAGTACTTC

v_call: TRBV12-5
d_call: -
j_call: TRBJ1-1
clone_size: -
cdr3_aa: CASGTTNTEAFF
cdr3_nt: TGTGCTAGTGGTACAACGAACACTGAAGCTTTCTTT

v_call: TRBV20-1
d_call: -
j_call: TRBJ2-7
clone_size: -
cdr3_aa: CSARDRGQSYEQYF
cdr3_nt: TGCAGTGCTAGAGATCGAGGACAGTCCTACGAGCAGTACTTC

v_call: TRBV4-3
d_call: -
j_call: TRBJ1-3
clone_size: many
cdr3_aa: CASSQDLTGSSSGNTIYF
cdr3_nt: TGCGCCAGCAGCCAAGATCTTACAGGATCCTCCTCTGGAAACACCATATATTTT

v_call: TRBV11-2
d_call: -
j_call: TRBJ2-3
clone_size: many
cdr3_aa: CASTRSTDTQYF
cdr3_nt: TGTGCCAGCACCCGAAGCACAGATACGCAGTATTTT

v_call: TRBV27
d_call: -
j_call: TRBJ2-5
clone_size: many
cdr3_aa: CASSPGTTTQETQYF
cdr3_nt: TGTGCCAGCAGTCCCGGGACAACGACTCAAGAGACCCAGTACTTC

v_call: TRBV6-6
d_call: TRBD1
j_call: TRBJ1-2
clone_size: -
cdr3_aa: CASSLTGEIPYGYTF
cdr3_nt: TGTGCCAGCAGTTTAACAGGGGAGATACCGTATGGCTACACCTTC

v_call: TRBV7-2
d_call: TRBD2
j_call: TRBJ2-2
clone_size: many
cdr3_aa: CASSLRGGPNTGELFF
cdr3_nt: TGTGCCAGCAGCCTGCGGGGGGGCCCAAACACCGGGGAGCTGTTTTTT

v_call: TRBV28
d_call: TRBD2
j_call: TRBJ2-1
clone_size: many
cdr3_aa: CASSLGLAGNNEQFF
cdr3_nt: TGTGCCAGCAGTTTGGGACTAGCGGGAAACAATGAGCAGTTCTTC

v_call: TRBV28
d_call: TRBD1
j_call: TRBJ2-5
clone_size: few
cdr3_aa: CASRGTGFETQYF
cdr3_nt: TGTGCCAGCAGAGGGACAGGGTTTGAGACCCAGTACTTC

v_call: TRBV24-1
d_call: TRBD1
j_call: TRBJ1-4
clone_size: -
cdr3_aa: CATSDPGQGADNEKLFF
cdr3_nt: TGTGCCACCAGTGACCCAGGACAGGGGGCCGATAATGAAAAACTGTTTTTT

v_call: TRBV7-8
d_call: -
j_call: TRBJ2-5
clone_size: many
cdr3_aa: CASSTRLPGGSQETQYF
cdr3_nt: TGTGCCAGCAGCACCCGACTACCCGGAGGTTCCCAAGAGACCCAGTACTTC

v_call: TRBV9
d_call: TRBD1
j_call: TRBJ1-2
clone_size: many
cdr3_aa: CASSGGQGAIFSYGYTF
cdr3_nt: TGTGCCAGCAGTGGGGGACAGGGGGCGATTTTTTCCTATGGCTACACCTTC

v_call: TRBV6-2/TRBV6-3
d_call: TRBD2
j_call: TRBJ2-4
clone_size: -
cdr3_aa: CASSYMRREPQWSRGNIQYF
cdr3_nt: TGTGCCAGCAGTTACATGAGGCGGGAGCCCCAATGGAGCCGCGGGAACATTCAGTACTTC

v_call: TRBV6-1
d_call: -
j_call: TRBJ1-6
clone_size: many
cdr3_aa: CASSEGQGNSPLHF
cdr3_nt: TGTGCCAGCAGTGAAGGGCAGGGGAATTCACCCCTCCACTTT

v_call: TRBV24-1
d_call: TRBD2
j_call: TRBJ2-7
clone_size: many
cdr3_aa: CATSDLAGGEQYF
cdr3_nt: TGTGCCACCAGTGATCTCGCGGGGGGTGAGCAGTACTTC

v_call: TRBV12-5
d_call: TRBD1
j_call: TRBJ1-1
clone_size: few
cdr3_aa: CASGLGTGLTEAFF
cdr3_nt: TGTGCTAGTGGTCTGGGGACAGGGTTGACTGAAGCTTTCTTT

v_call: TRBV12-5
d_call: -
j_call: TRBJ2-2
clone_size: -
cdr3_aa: CASGHVPGELFF
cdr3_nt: TGTGCTAGTGGCCATGTCCCCGGGGAGCTGTTTTTT

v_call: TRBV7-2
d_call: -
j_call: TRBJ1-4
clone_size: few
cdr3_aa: CASSLGARDGEKLFF
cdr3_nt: TGTGCCAGCAGCTTAGGGGCCAGGGATGGCGAAAAACTGTTTTTT

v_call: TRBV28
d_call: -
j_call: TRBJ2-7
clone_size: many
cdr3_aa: CASSFLGVLEQYF
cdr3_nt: TGTGCCAGCAGTTTCCTAGGGGTGCTCGAGCAGTACTTC

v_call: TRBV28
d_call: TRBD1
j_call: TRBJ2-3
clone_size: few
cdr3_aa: CASSYRDRGTQYF
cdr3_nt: TGTGCCAGCAGCTACCGGGACAGGGGCACGCAGTATTTT

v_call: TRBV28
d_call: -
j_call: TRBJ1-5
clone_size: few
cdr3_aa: CASNPAVNQPQHF
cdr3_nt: TGTGCCAGCAACCCTGCAGTCAATCAGCCCCAGCATTTT

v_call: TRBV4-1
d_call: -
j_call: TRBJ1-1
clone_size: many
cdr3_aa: CASSGRQGTEAFF
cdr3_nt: TGCGCCAGCAGCGGGAGGCAGGGGACTGAAGCTTTCTTT

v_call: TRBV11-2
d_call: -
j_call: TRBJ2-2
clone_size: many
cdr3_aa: CASSLDRATGELFF
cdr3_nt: TGTGCCAGCAGCTTAGACAGGGCTACCGGGGAGCTGTTTTTT

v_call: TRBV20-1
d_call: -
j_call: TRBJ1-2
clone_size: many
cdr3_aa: CSAKGKKANYGYTF
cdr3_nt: TGCAGTGCGAAGGGAAAGAAAGCTAACTATGGCTACACCTTC

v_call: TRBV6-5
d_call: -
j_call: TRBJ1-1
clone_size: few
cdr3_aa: CASSSYGRNTEAFF
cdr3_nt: TGTGCCAGCAGTTCGTACGGTCGAAACACTGAAGCTTTCTTT

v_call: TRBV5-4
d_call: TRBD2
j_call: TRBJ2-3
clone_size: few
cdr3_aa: CASSLAGTSWGADTQYF
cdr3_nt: TGTGCCAGCAGCTTGGCCGGGACTAGCTGGGGTGCAGATACGCAGTATTTT

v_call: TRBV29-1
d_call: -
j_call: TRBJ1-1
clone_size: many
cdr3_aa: CSAVTRGTEAFF
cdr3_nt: TGCAGCGCTGTGACACGGGGTACTGAAGCTTTCTTT

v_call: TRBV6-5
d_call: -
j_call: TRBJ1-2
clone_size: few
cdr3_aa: CASSYSKAGGGYTF
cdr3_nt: TGTGCCAGCAGTTACTCGAAGGCAGGTGGCGGCTACACCTTC